This TCR beta chain was sequenced in a study of control samples from healthy donors and cancer patients. The CDR3 extends over 16 amino acids. With 3 bases clipped from V and 0 bases from J, the junction kept 7 bases outside the gene matches. The V gene's germline CDR1 is MNHNS and CDR2 SASEGT. Measured with immunoSEQ multiplex PCR; TCRdb has only the in-frame clones, and not every one. The sample includes 100,000 to 150,000 clones, roughly 90% of them seen just once. J is TRBJ2-7 and V is TRBV6-1, with 8 bases matching TRBD1. This TCR was recovered from a woman aged 45-59 years in good health. The specimen was blood. CDR3 nucleotides: TGTGCCAGCAGTGATCCTAGGACAGGGACCTCCTACGAGCAGTACTTC. It is translated as CASSDPRTGTSYEQYF.